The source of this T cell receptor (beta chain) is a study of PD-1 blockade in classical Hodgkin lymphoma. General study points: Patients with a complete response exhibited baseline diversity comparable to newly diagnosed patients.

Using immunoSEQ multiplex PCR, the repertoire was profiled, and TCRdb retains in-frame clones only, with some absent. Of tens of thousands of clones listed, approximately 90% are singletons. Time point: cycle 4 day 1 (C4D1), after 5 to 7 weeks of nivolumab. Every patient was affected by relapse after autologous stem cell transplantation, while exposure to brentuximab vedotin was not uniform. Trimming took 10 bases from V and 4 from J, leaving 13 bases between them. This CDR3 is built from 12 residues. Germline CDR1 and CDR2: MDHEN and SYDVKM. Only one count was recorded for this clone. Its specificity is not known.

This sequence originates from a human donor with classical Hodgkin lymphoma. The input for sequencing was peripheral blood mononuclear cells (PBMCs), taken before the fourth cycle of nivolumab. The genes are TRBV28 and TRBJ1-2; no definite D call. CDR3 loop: CAIYRGSYGYTF. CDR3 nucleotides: TGTGCCATCTATAGAGGTAGCTATGGCTACACCTTC.